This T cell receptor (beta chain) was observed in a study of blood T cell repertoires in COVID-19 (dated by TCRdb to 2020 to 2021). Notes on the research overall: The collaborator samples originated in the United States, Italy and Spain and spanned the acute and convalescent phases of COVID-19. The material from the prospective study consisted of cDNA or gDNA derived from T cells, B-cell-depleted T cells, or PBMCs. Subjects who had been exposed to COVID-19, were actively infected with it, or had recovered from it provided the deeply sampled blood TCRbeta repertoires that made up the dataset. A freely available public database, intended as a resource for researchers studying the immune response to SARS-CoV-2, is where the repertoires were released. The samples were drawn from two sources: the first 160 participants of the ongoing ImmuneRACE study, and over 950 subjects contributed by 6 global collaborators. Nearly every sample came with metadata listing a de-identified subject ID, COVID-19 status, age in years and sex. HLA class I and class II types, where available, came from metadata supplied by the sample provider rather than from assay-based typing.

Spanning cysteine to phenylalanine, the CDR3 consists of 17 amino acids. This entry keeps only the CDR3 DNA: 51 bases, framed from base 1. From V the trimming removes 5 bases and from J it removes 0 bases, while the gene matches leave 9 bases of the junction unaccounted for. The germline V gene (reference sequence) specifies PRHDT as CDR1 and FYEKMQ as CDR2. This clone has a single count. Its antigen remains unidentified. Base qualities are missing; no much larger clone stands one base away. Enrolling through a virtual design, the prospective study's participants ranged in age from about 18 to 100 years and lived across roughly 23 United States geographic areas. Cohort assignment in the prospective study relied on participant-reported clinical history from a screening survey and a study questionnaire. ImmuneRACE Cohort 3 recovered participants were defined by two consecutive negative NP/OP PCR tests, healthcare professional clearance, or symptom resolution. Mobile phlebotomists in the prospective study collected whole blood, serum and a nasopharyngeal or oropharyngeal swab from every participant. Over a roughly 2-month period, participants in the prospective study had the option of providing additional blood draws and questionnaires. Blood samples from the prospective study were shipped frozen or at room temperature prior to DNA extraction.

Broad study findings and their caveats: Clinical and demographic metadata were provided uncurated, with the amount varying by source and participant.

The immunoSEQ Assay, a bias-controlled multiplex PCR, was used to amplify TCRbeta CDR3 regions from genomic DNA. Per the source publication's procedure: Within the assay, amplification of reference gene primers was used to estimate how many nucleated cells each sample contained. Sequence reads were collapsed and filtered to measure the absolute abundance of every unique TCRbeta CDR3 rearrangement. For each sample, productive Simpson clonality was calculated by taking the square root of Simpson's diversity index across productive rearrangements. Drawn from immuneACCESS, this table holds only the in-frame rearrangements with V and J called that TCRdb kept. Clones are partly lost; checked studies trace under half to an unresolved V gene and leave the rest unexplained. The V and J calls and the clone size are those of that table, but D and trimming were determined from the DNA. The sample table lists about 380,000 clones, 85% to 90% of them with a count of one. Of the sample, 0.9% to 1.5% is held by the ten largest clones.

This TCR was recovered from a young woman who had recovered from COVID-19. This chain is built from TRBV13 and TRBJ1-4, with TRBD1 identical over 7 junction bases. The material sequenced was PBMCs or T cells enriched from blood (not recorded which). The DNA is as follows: TGTGCCAGCAGCGAGTTGACAACAGGGGCAACTAATGAAAAACTGTTTTTT. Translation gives CASSELTTGATNEKLFF.